This is a list of T cell receptor beta chains from one sample in a study of cytomegalovirus exposure and HLA in healthy donors. The table came from immunoSEQ multiplex PCR; TCRdb's copy has only in-frame clones and leaves some out. This sample has 130,000 to 150,000 clones, with roughly 80% found just once. Material: PBMCs. The receptors originated from a woman aged 40-49 years in good health and CMV-seropositive. Both conserved end residues are trimmed from each CDR3. A D gene is named only where the DNA matches it firmly.

13 | TRBJ2-7 | - | TRBV4-1 | ASSQDGSQIYEQY
13 | TRBJ2-7 | TRBD2 | TRBV2 | ASSEDSGVSYEQY
12 | - | - | TRBV10-2 | ATTRGRTAYEQY
14 | TRBJ1-4 | TRBD1 | TRBV7-9 | ASSPQQGATNEKLF
12 | TRBJ1-1 | - | TRBV19 | ASSQGLWNTEAF
14 | TRBJ1-1 | - | TRBV10-2 | ASSPLHSLENTEAF
11 | TRBJ1-2 | - | TRBV5-4 | ASSQTGENGYT
11 | TRBJ2-5 | TRBD2 | TRBV10-3 | AISDGRGETQY
9 | TRBJ1-4 | - | TRBV6-6 | ASGGGEKLF
11 | TRBJ1-2 | TRBD1 | TRBV7-9 | AAFTQGVYGYT
12 | TRBJ1-2 | TRBD1 | TRBV19 | ASSVRDRGLGYT
12 | TRBJ1-5 | TRBD1 | TRBV10-3 | AISGTGGNQPQH
14 | TRBJ2-1 | - | TRBV18 | ASSPVGGWRGNEQF
11 | TRBJ2-3 | TRBD2 | TRBV5-4 | ASTPRGADTQY
9 | TRBJ1-6 | - | TRBV20-1 | GASGDSPLH
13 | TRBJ1-6 | - | TRBV6-1 | ASSQLMGGNSPLH
14 | TRBJ2-6 | - | TRBV15 | ATSRIYTSGANVLT
19 | TRBJ1-1 | - | TRBV4-1 | ASSQAPGRGGRRPSSSEAF
14 | TRBJ1-1 | TRBD1 | TRBV18 | ASSPPSKPTGTEAF
11 | - | TRBD2 | TRBV10-3 | AISGTSGNEQY
12 | TRBJ1-1 | TRBD1 | TRBV11-3 | ASSQQGQNTEAF
13 | TRBJ1-1 | - | TRBV6-1 | ASSEVARATTEAF
13 | TRBJ2-5 | TRBD2 | TRBV19 | ASSTLAGDQETQY
13 | TRBJ1-4 | TRBD1 | TRBV27 | ASSYKTGLGEKLF
11 | TRBJ1-5 | - | TRBV11-2 | ASSPSPSQPQH
10 | TRBJ1-1 | - | TRBV2 | ASSDGRTEAF
12 | TRBJ1-5 | - | TRBV23-1 | ASSTNYSNQPQH
10 | TRBJ2-3 | - | TRBV6-5 | ASRSYLDTQY
10 | TRBJ2-7 | - | TRBV28 | ASSITAYEQY
12 | TRBJ1-1 | - | TRBV5-1 | ASSALREGTEAF
12 | TRBJ2-3 | - | TRBV7-9 | ARSEGTSTDTQY
13 | TRBJ2-2 | - | TRBV7-9 | ASSLVTLGTGELF
13 | TRBJ2-3 | - | TRBV19 | ASSNPGGPTDTQY
11 | TRBJ2-5 | - | TRBV6-1 | AGSTQIQETQY
9 | TRBJ1-2 | - | TRBV7-9 | ASSFLYGYT
14 | TRBJ1-2 | TRBD1 | TRBV5-5 | ASSLGQGILNYGYT
12 | TRBJ2-7 | - | TRBV2 | ASSEGARSYEQY
11 | TRBJ1-1 | - | TRBV9 | ASSEKYRDEAF
9 | TRBJ2-7 | - | TRBV28 | ASNTGYEQY
12 | TRBJ2-2 | - | TRBV11-2 | ASSFVLSAGELF
13 | TRBJ1-2 | TRBD1 | TRBV27 | ASSPKGQGNYGYT
13 | TRBJ1-3 | TRBD1 | TRBV5-1 | ASSLTGGPGNTIY
14 | TRBJ2-1 | - | TRBV6-6 | ASSRVGQPQYNEQF
11 | TRBJ2-5 | - | TRBV6-5 | ASSWTPQETQY
11 | TRBJ2-7 | TRBD1 | TRBV6-5 | ASSEDRAYEQY
11 | TRBJ2-5 | - | TRBV5-4 | ASSTGGEETQY
13 | TRBJ2-1 | TRBD2 | TRBV9 | ASSAYSGGANEQF
13 | TRBJ2-2 | TRBD2 | TRBV5-1 | ASSFSGTSPGELF
12 | TRBJ1-4 | TRBD1 | TRBV5-1 | ARRPRGRSEKLF